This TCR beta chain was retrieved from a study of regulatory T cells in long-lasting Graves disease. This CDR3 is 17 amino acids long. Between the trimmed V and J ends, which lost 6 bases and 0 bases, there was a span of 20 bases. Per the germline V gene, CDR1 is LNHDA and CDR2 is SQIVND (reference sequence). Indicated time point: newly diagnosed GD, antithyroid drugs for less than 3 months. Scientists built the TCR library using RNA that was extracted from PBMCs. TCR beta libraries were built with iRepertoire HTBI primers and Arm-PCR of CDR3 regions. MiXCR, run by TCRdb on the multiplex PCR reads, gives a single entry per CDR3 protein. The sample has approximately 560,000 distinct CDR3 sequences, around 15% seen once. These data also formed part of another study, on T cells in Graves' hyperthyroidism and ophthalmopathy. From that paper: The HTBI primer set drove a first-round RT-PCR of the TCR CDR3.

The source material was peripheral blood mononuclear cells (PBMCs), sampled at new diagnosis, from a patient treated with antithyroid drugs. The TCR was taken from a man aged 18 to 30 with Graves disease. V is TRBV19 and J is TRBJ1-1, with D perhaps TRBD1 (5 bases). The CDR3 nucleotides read TGTGCCAGTAGCCTCGGGCTCGGGAAGGGGATGAACACTGAAGCTTTCTTT. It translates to CASSLGLGKGMNTEAFF.